One and the same sample provided the 9 T cell receptor beta chains below, sequenced in a study of regulatory and conventional T cells in RAG deficiency. Regulatory T cells were sorted from blood as CD4+ CD25-high CD127-low cells. Sequencing was performed with immunoSEQ multiplex PCR; in TCRdb, only in-frame clones are kept and a portion is missing. The table shows roughly 20,000 clones, with roughly 90% occurring only once. The data were also submitted as part of a second study, on regulatory T cells. From that paper: Amplification used 52 TRBV primers and 13 TRBJ primers.

Sequences were obtained from Tregs sorted from blood. The receptors were gathered from a human donor in good health.

The V gene is TRBV23-1, the J gene TRBJ2-5; TRBD2 might be the D (6 bases). TRBV23-1 is sorted into the ORF group, with uncertain function. The CDR3 contains 13 residues. V lost 3 bases to trimming and J lost 5 bases, with 10 bases between them. CDR3 coding DNA: TGCGCCAGCAGTCAGGAGGGCTCGGAGACCCAGTACTTC. This codes for CASSQEGSETQYF.

The sample holds a few counts of this clone. The rearrangement links TRBV11-2 to TRBJ2-1; no clear D. The germline V gene has CDR1 SGHAT and CDR2 FQNNGV. CDR3 length: 17 residues. V was clipped by 4 bases and J by 7 bases, with 23 bases between them. The CDR3 loop reads CASSSVSWSWGRNEQFF. In DNA, the CDR3 is TGTGCCAGCAGCTCCGTGTCTTGGTCTTGGGGTCGGAATGAGCAGTTCTTC.

The chain recombines TRBV28 with TRBJ1-1; no clear D gene. Germline CDR1 is MDHEN and CDR2 is SYDVKM. The CDR3 is made up of 11 amino acids. The V gene lost 2 bases and the J gene lost 5 bases, with 3 bases spanning the gap. The DNA of the CDR3 is TGTGCCAGCAGTTTAAGTACTGAAGCTTTCTTT. Translating gives CASSLSTEAFF.

V usage is TRBV19 and J usage is TRBJ2-5; 10 bases align to TRBD2. The CDR3 has 14 residues. Unmatched junction bases numbered 6, after V lost 6 bases and J lost 5 bases. The germline V gene encodes CDR1 LNHDA and CDR2 SQIVND (reference sequence). As DNA, the CDR3 is TGTGCCAGTAGCAGAAGCGGGAGGGTTGAGACCCAGTACTTC. This encodes CASSRSGRVETQYF.

This chain links TRBV18 with TRBJ2-7; D not resolved. V was pared by 2 bases and J by 4 bases, with 12 bases between. CDR1 KGHSH and CDR2 LQKENI come from the germline V gene. This CDR3 is 14 amino acids long. DNA for the CDR3: TGTGCCAGCTCACCAGTGGGCGGTGGGTACGAGCAGTACTTC. Protein: CASSPVGGGYEQYF. Full variable domain (remainder filled in from reference TRBV18 and TRBJ2-7): NAGVMQNPRHLVRRRGQEARLRCSPMKGHSHVYWYRQLPEEGLKFMVYLQKENIIDESGMPKERFSAEFPKEGPSILRIQQVVRGDSAAYFCASSPVGGGYEQYFGPGTRLTVT.

This chain joins TRBV11-3 and TRBJ2-1; no firm D call. V was trimmed by 3 bases and J by 8 bases, leaving 20 bases between them. Germline V CDR1 and CDR2: SGHNT, YENEEA. The CDR3 is 16 residues long. CDR3 sequence: CASSFGYGVEADEQFF. Here the CDR3 DNA reads TGTGCCAGCAGCTTTGGATATGGGGTTGAGGCTGATGAGCAGTTCTTC.

In DNA form, the CDR3 reads TGCGCCAGCAGCTTGGTCGGCACCCGCGGCTACAATGAGCAGTTCTTC. Translation: CASSLVGTRGYNEQFF. This chain joins TRBV5-1 and TRBJ2-1; D ambiguous. Trimming took off 0 bases at V and 3 bases at J, with 13 bases between the two ends. This CDR3 region has 16 residues. Germline CDR1 SGHRS, CDR2 YFSETQ.

V and J are TRBV10-1 and TRBJ1-5; the D is unclear. V gave up 6 bases and J gave up 3 bases, with 12 bases separating them. The CDR3 length is 14 residues. Germline V gene lookup returns CDR1 WNHNN and CDR2 SYGVQD (reference sequence). In DNA form, the CDR3 reads TGCGCCAGCAGACGGAAATTCCTCAATCAGCCCCAGCATTTT. Protein sequence: CASRRKFLNQPQHF.

On this clone: Since no conserved phenylalanine or tryptophan closes the CDR3, a read error is the likely cause. The chain is built from TRBV30 and TRBJ1-6; tentative D call: TRBD1 (5 bases). The germline V and J ends were trimmed by 0 bases and 10 bases, with 13 bases remaining between them. Germline loops: CDR1 GTSNPN, CDR2 SVGIG (reference sequence). The CDR3 is made up of 14 amino acids. The CDR3 region is CAWSVPGYGSPLHS. CDR3 nucleotides: TGTGCCTGGAGTGTCCCAGGGTACGGGTCACCCCTCCACTCT.